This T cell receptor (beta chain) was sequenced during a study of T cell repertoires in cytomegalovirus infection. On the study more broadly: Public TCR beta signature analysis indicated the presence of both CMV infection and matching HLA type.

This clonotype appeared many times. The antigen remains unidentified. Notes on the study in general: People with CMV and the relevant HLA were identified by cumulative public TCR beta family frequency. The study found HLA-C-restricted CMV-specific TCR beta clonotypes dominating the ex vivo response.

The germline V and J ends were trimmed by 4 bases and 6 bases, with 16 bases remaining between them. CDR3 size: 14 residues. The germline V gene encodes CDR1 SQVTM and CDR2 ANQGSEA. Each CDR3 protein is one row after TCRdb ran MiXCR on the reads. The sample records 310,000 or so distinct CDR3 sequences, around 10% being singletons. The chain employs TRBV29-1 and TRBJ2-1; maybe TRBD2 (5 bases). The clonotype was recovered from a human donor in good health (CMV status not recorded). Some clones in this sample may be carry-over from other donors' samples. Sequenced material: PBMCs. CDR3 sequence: CSVAPPGSPNEQFF. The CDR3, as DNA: TGCAGCGTTGCGCCGCCTGGGAGTCCCAATGAGCAGTTCTTC.